This T cell receptor (beta chain) comes out of a study of cytomegalovirus exposure and HLA in healthy donors. The PCR contained 60 Vbeta and 13 Jbeta primers. Clones were read by immunoSEQ multiplex PCR, and TCRdb kept only the in-frame ones, dropping some. The sample has about 88,000 clones. Notes on this clone: Its antigen is currently unknown.

Findings of the study overall: An ancestry cluster, one associated with Asian ancestry, reportedly showed fewer N-insertions than the approximately 720-donor mean in a later analysis. TCR beta chain V- and J-gene trimming was linked, in a later analysis, to a missense variant in DCLRE1C.

The CDR3 contains 17 residues. Germline V gene sequence: CDR1 SGHTA, CDR2 FQGNSA. Trimming cost V 2 bases and J 4 bases, with 18 bases left between them. This sequence originates from a girl aged 5-17 years in good health and CMV-seropositive. The V gene is TRBV7-2, the J gene TRBJ2-1; D may be TRBD2 (6 bases). The specimen sequenced was PBMCs. The DNA of the CDR3 is TGTGCCAGCAGCTTACTAGGTACGACCGGGAGTTACAATGAGCAGTTCTTC. Translating it yields CASSLLGTTGSYNEQFF.